The 25 T cell receptor beta chains in this list originate from one sample, sequenced in a study of T cell repertoires in cytomegalovirus infection (dated by TCRdb to about 2019). Reads for this sample came from an Illumina HiSeq 1500. The raw public data were reprocessed by TCRdb itself: fastp quality trimming at Q25, MiXCR clonotype calling, in-frame beta chains only. CDR3 protein duplicates are merged, each entry listing the most common genes and DNA. The sample yields 60,000 to 75,000 distinct CDR3 sequences; 22% were counted once. The ten largest clones capture roughly 79% of the sample. Their specific antigens are unknown. Sequencing was carried out using PBMCs, sequenced either directly or after in vitro stimulation (not recorded which). The receptors shown here come from a human donor in good health (CMV status not recorded). Some clones in this sample may be carry-over from other donors' samples.

This clonotype was seen only a few times. The V gene is TRBV6-5, the J gene TRBJ2-1; the D is unclear. The CDR3 length is 17 residues. Trimming took off 0 bases at V and 0 bases at J, with 12 bases between the two ends. CDR1 and CDR2 from the germline V gene are MNHEY and SVGAGI. The DNA of the CDR3 is TGTGCCAGCAGTTACTCGATAGTTCGACCCTCCTACAATGAGCAGTTCTTC. Translated, it gives CASSYSIVRPSYNEQFF.

In its sample, this clonotype was seen a few times. This chain links TRBV10-3 with TRBJ1-5; D not resolved. The CDR3 runs 12 residues. Trimming removed 11 bases at V and 4 bases at J, with 12 bases between. Germline CDR1 reads ENHRY; CDR2 reads SYGVKD. CDR3 DNA sequence: TGTGCCTCCGGGGAAGATAATCAGCCCCAGCATTTT. Amino acids: CASGEDNQPQHF.

This clonotype was counted many times. The chain joins TRBV7-9 to TRBJ1-2; D gene uncertain. Trimming shortened V by 3 bases and J by 4 bases, and 9 bases separated the two germline ends. CDR1 is SEHNR and CDR2 is FQNEAQ in the germline V gene (reference sequence). This CDR3 has 13 amino acids. The CDR3 is CASSFFSGYGYTF. The CDR3 DNA sequence: TGTGCCAGCAGCTTTTTCTCTGGCTATGGCTACACCTTC. Full variable domain (outside the CDR3, taken from reference TRBV7-9 and TRBJ1-2): DTGVSQNPRHKITKRGQNVTFRCDPISEHNRLYWYRQTLGQGPEFLTYFQNEAQLEKSRLLSDRFSAERPKGSFSTLEIQRTEQGDSAMYLCASSFFSGYGYTFGSGTRLTVV.

This clonotype has only a few counts. The chain combines TRBV20-1 with TRBJ2-1, with D perhaps matching TRBD2 (5 bases). V lost 0 bases and J 3 bases, leaving 12 bases between the germline ends. The germline gives CDR1 DFQATT, CDR2 SNEGSKA (reference sequence). This CDR3 comprises 15 residues. CDR3 loop: CSARDRTGFYNEQFF. Here the CDR3 DNA reads TGCAGTGCTAGAGATCGCACGGGATTCTACAATGAGCAGTTCTTC.

This clonotype was observed a few times. The V call is TRBV28, the J call TRBJ1-1; maybe TRBD1 (5 bases). The CDR3 length is 16 residues. Germline loops: CDR1 MDHEN, CDR2 SYDVKM. The ends were cut back, 2 bases at V and 3 bases at J, with 16 bases in the middle. The CDR3, as DNA: TGTGCCAGCAGTTTACCAACCTCGGGGGATCACACTGAAGCTTTCTTT. It encodes CASSLPTSGDHTEAFF.

This chain links TRBV28 with TRBJ2-4, with 15 bases lining up with TRBD2. Germline V CDR1 and CDR2: MDHEN, SYDVKM. The CDR3 covers 15 residues. With 4 bases clipped from V and 6 bases from J, the junction kept 1 base outside the gene matches. CDR3 amino acids: CASSWTSGRANIQYF. For the CDR3, the DNA is TGTGCCAGCAGTTGGACTAGCGGGAGGGCAAACATTCAGTACTTC.

This clonotype was seen only a few times. The chain combines TRBV15 with TRBJ2-5, with 8 bases matching TRBD1. The CDR3 has 13 residues. The germline V gene has CDR1 LNHNV and CDR2 YYDKDF (reference sequence). Germline trimming cut 4 bases from V and 4 bases from J; bases unmatched to any gene: 2. CDR3 amino acids: CATSIRGRETQYF. The CDR3 DNA reads as TGTGCCACCAGCATCAGGGGGCGAGAGACCCAGTACTTC.

The J gene is TRBJ1-5, the V gene TRBV6-1; no definite D call. Germline loops: CDR1 MNHNS, CDR2 SASEGT. The CDR3 contains 14 residues. The V and J ends lost 4 bases and 8 bases respectively, with 15 bases between them. The CDR3 DNA reads as TGTGCCAGCAGTGCAACATACCAAGCTGAGCCCCAGCATTTT. Translating gives CASSATYQAEPQHF.

This clonotype was seen many times. J is TRBJ2-3 and V is TRBV7-2; D possibly corresponds to TRBD2 (6 bases). The germline CDR1 and CDR2 sequences are SGHTA and FQGNSA. V was shortened by 1 base and J by 5 bases, with 13 bases between the two germline ends. CDR3 length: 15 amino acids. The CDR3: CASSLVGGVGDTQYF. DNA for the CDR3: TGTGCCAGCAGCTTAGTGGGGGGAGTCGGAGATACGCAGTATTTT.

The rearrangement links TRBV11-2 to TRBJ2-7; D gene unclear. Trimming removed 0 bases from V and 3 bases from J, with 9 bases in between. CDR1 and CDR2 from the germline V gene are SGHAT and FQNNGV. This CDR3 comprises 14 residues. The CDR3 DNA follows: TGTGCCAGCAGCTTAGATGGAACTATCTACGAGCAGTACGTC. Its translation is CASSLDGTIYEQYV.

This clonotype was counted a few times. V usage is TRBV29-1 and J usage is TRBJ2-7; D is uncertain. The CDR3 spans 14 residues. Germline V lookup: CDR1 SQVTM, CDR2 ANQGSEA. DNA for the CDR3: TGCAGCGTCGCCCACGTTGGAACAGCCTACGGGCAGTACGTC. Translating gives CSVAHVGTAYGQYV.

V gene TRBV6-5 combines with J gene TRBJ2-1, with 14 bases lining up with TRBD2. CDR1 and CDR2 (germline): MNHEY, SVGAGI. J lost 4 bases, V lost 0 bases, and 2 bases had no gene match. The CDR3 is 17 residues long. The CDR3 nucleotides read TGTGCCAGCAGTTACTCGACTAGCGGGAGGGGATACAATGAGCAGTTCTTC. It specifies CASSYSTSGRGYNEQFF.

This chain uses TRBV2 with TRBJ2-6, with D perhaps TRBD1 (6 bases). The CDR3 length is 19 residues. V was trimmed by 5 bases and J by 0 bases, leaving 20 bases between them. CDR1 is SNHLY, CDR2 FYNNEI, per germline. The CDR3 DNA follows: TGTGCCAGCAGTCTCACTTTCCTACAGGGTAGCTCTGGGGCCAACGTCCTGACTTTC. Encoded protein: CASSLTFLQGSSGANVLTF. Full variable domain (rest looked up from reference TRBV2 and TRBJ2-6): EPEVTQTPSHQVTQMGQEVILRCVPISNHLYFYWYRQILGQKVEFLVSFYNNEISEKSEIFDDQFSVERPDGSNFTLKIRSTKLEDSAMYFCASSLTFLQGSSGANVLTFGAGSRLTVL.

V is TRBV11-2 and J is TRBJ1-4, with D perhaps TRBD1 (6 bases). Trimming removed 5 bases at V and 7 bases at J, with 14 bases between. CDR3 length: 14 residues. Per the germline V gene, CDR1 is SGHAT and CDR2 is FQNNGV. CDR3 DNA sequence: TGTGCCAGCAGCCCACGGGGGCCGGGTGAAAAACTGTTTTTT. It specifies CASSPRGPGEKLFF.

This clonotype was observed at least ten times. V is TRBV6-6 and J is TRBJ1-1; 9 positions agree with TRBD1. Trimming at V came to 5 bases and at J to 2 bases, leaving 9 bases not matched to a gene. The germline V gene encodes CDR1 MNHNY and CDR2 SVGAGI (reference sequence). The CDR3 sequence is 16 residues long. CDR3 sequence: CASSPTGGLGNTEAFF. CDR3 DNA sequence: TGTGCCAGCAGTCCGACAGGGGGATTGGGAAACACTGAAGCTTTCTTT.

This clonotype appeared many times. The chain links TRBV7-2 to TRBJ2-1; 7 positions match TRBD2. The V gene end was trimmed by 5 bases and the J gene end by 6 bases; junction bases not matched to a gene: 10. Per the germline V gene, CDR1 is SGHTA and CDR2 is FQGNSA. There are 15 residues in the CDR3. CDR3 in amino acids: CASSRLMREFNEQFF. In nucleotides, the CDR3 is TGTGCCAGCAGCCGACTAATGCGGGAGTTCAATGAGCAGTTCTTC.

This chain links TRBV6-5 with TRBJ2-7, with no clear D. The germline CDR1 and CDR2 sequences are MNHEY and SVGAGI. The length of the CDR3 is 13 residues. Trimming shortened V by 2 bases and J by 6 bases, and 11 bases separated the two germline ends. Written as DNA, the CDR3 is TGTGCCAGCAGTTACGTCCCTTCGGGCGAGCAGTACTTC. Protein: CASSYVPSGEQYF.

This chain links TRBV7-3 with TRBJ2-3; the D is unclear. V was cut by 3 bases and J by 2 bases, with 12 bases left in between. Germline CDR1 is SGHTA and CDR2 is FQGTGA. The CDR3 has 15 amino acids. Here the CDR3 DNA reads TGTGCCAGCAGCTTGGTCTTCGGCCTCACAGATACGCAGTATTTT. Protein product: CASSLVFGLTDTQYF.

The V and J genes are TRBV9 and TRBJ2-1, with 7 bases fitting TRBD2. With 0 bases clipped from V and 7 bases from J, the junction kept 7 bases outside the gene matches. The CDR3 loop spans 15 amino acids. CDR1 is SGDLS, CDR2 YYNGEE, per germline. In DNA form, the CDR3 reads TGTGCCAGCAGCGTAGAGGTGGGAGCGGGAAATGAGCAGTTCTTC. Its protein is CASSVEVGAGNEQFF.

This clonotype was recorded at least ten times. The chain couples TRBV6-6 to TRBJ2-1; TRBD2 matches at 9 bases. Losses at the gene ends were 2 bases for V and 3 bases for J; bases not matched to a gene: 2. Germline V gene sequence: CDR1 MNHNY, CDR2 SVGAGI (reference sequence). The CDR3 extends over 15 amino acids. CDR3: CASSYQTSGYNEQFF. DNA for the CDR3: TGTGCCAGCAGTTACCAGACTAGCGGCTACAATGAGCAGTTCTTC.

The chain has TRBV5-5 and TRBJ1-1, with D possibly TRBD1 on 5 matching bases. The CDR3 is 16 residues long. With 0 bases removed from V and 2 bases from J, the gap between germline ends came to 14 bases. CDR1 and CDR2 (germline): SGHKS, YYEKEE (reference sequence). CDR3 protein: CASSLGQGVVNTEAFF. CDR3 bases: TGTGCCAGCAGCTTGGGGCAGGGTGTCGTAAACACTGAAGCTTTCTTT.

This clonotype was recorded many times. The chain couples TRBV7-2 to TRBJ1-5, with 7 bases identical to TRBD1. From germline, CDR1 is SGHTA and CDR2 FQGNSA. The CDR3 sequence is 15 residues long. The J segment lost 0 bases and the V segment lost 5 bases, leaving 4 bases of the junction unmatched. The CDR3 loop reads CASSRQGHSNQPQHF. CDR3 coding DNA: TGTGCCAGCAGCCGACAGGGACATAGCAATCAGCCCCAGCATTTT.

In its sample, this clonotype was seen many times. This rearrangement joins TRBV28 to TRBJ1-1; D gene unclear. This CDR3 spans 12 amino acids. V lost 2 bases, J lost 1 base, and 2 bases lay in between. Per the germline V gene, CDR1 is MDHEN and CDR2 is SYDVKM. CDR3 in amino acids: CASSLRNTEAFF. The CDR3 nucleotides read TGTGCCAGCAGTTTAAGGAACACTGAAGCTTTCTTT. The complete variable domain, with remaining parts taken from reference TRBV28 and TRBJ1-1, reads DVKVTQSSRYLVKRTGEKVFLECVQDMDHENMFWYRQDPGLGLRLIYFSYDVKMKEKGDIPEGYSVSREKKERFSLILESASTNQTSMYLCASSLRNTEAFFGQGTRLTVV.

The rearrangement links TRBV5-5 to TRBJ1-2; D gene unclear. The CDR3 runs 14 residues. With 0 bases removed from V and 5 bases from J, the gap between germline ends came to 11 bases. From germline, CDR1 is SGHKS and CDR2 YYEKEE (reference sequence). The CDR3: CASSLGTVTYGYTF. CDR3 in DNA: TGTGCCAGCAGCTTGGGTACGGTTACATATGGCTACACCTTC.

This chain links TRBV6-6 with TRBJ2-3; D gene uncertain. The CDR3 is made up of 19 amino acids. The germline V gene encodes CDR1 MNHNY and CDR2 SVGAGI (reference sequence). The V end lost 2 bases, the J end lost 0 bases, and 21 bases lay between the germline ends. The CDR3 DNA follows: TGTGCCAGCAGTTACCCGACTGGCGGAGCCAGTGCTAGCACAGATACGCAGTATTTT. Translating gives CASSYPTGGASASTDTQYF.